This entry features one TCR beta chain sequence. Trimming left V 4 bases short and J 2 bases short, with 8 bases between. This CDR3 is 12 amino acids long. The germline V gene encodes CDR1 SQVTM and CDR2 ANQGSEA. These data are taken from a study of T cell repertoires in cytomegalovirus infection. MiXCR, run by TCRdb on the reads, gives a single entry per CDR3 protein. This table has 150,000 to 200,000 distinct CDR3 sequences, approximately 19% appearing once. What was sequenced was PBMCs. This rearrangement joins TRBV29-1 to TRBJ1-2; D is uncertain. The receptor comes from a human donor in good health (CMV status not recorded). Some clones in this sample may be carry-over from other donors' samples. CDR3 bases: TGCAGCGTTGTAATAGGGAACTATGGCTACACCTTC. Amino acids: CSVVIGNYGYTF.